Each of the 21 T cell receptor beta chains below was sequenced from the same sample in a study of blood T cell repertoires in COVID-19. Assay used: immunoSEQ multiplex PCR; TCRdb lists only in-frame clones, some missing. The repertoire has about 200,000 clones, 80% to 90% of them found once; the top ten carry approximately 11%. Specimen: peripheral blood. Receptor source: a human donor with active or convalescent COVID-19. The donor label of this sample is uncertain.

J is TRBJ1-6 and V is TRBV7-2, with TRBD1 identical over 7 bases. The CDR3 is 16 residues long. The ends lost 0 bases at V and 9 bases at J; junction bases unmatched: 8. From germline, CDR1 is SGHTA and CDR2 FQGNSA. CDR3 loop: CASSLAEGAHSSPLHF. The CDR3 region has the DNA TGTGCCAGCAGCTTAGCGGAGGGGGCGCACAGTTCACCCCTCCACTTT.

The chain uses TRBV5-1 and TRBJ2-1; TRBD2 matches at 10 bases. The CDR3 is 15 amino acids. With V trimmed by 5 bases and J by 0 bases, 2 bases remained unmatched. CDR1 and CDR2 (germline): SGHRS, YFSETQ. The CDR3 DNA is TGCGCCAGCAGACTAGCGGGAAGCTCCTACAATGAGCAGTTCTTC. The encoded protein is CASRLAGSSYNEQFF.

The chain uses TRBV2 and TRBJ2-2; perhaps TRBD1 as D (6 bases). The CDR3 has 15 residues. V was trimmed by 10 bases and J by 3 bases, leaving 18 bases between them. The germline V gene encodes CDR1 SNHLY and CDR2 FYNNEI. The CDR3: CATSGEQGYTGELFF. Written as DNA, the CDR3 is TGTGCCACCTCCGGGGAACAGGGTTACACCGGGGAGCTGTTTTTT.

This chain joins TRBV30 and TRBJ2-3; weak D call: TRBD2 (7 bases). Germline-derived CDR1 and CDR2 are GTSNPN and SVGIG (reference sequence). V was clipped by 5 bases and J by 2 bases, with 11 bases between them. This CDR3 is built from 13 residues. In DNA, the CDR3 is TGTGCCTGGGAGGGGGGGCCCACAGATACGCAGTATTTT. Amino acid sequence: CAWEGGPTDTQYF.

This clone came up once. The CDR3 sequence is CASSFPGGKGNTIYF. CDR3 nucleotide sequence: TGTGCCAGCAGTTTCCCAGGGGGCAAAGGAAACACCATATATTTT. The genes are TRBV6-2 or TRBV6-3 and TRBJ1-3, with TRBD1 matching 8 bases. The trim removed 4 bases at V and 4 bases at J, leaving 6 bases unmatched. Germline assignment: CDR1 MNHEY and CDR2 SVGEGT. The CDR3 consists of 15 residues.

This clone was counted only a few times. The chain recombines TRBV5-1 with TRBJ2-4, with D tentatively TRBD2 (6 bases). V was trimmed by 7 bases and J by 0 bases, leaving 14 bases between them. CDR1 and CDR2 (germline): SGHRS, YFSETQ. The CDR3 contains 15 residues. The CDR3 reads CASGLQGLAKNIQYF. The CDR3 bases are TGCGCCAGCGGACTACAAGGGTTAGCCAAAAACATTCAGTACTTC.

This clone was seen a single time. CDR3 in amino acids: CASSEHRGFTDHYEQYF. CDR3 DNA sequence: TGTGCCAGCAGTGAACATCGTGGGTTTACAGATCACTACGAGCAGTACTTC. The chain is built from TRBV6-1 and TRBJ2-7; D gene unclear. The CDR3 has 17 residues. CDR1 is MNHNS and CDR2 is SASEGT in the germline V gene. The germline V and J ends were trimmed by 2 bases and 3 bases, with 20 bases remaining between them.

The V and J genes are TRBV18 and TRBJ2-2, with 9 bases that match TRBD1. The trim removed 3 bases at V and 7 bases at J, leaving 3 bases unmatched. Germline lookup yields CDR1 KGHSH and CDR2 LQKENI. This CDR3 region has 14 residues. CDR3 residues: CASSPGTGIGELFF. The CDR3 region has the DNA TGTGCCAGCTCACCTGGGACAGGGATCGGGGAGCTGTTTTTT.

The V gene is TRBV7-6, the J gene TRBJ2-5; the D is unclear. V lost 0 bases to trimming and J lost 2 bases, with 4 bases between them. Germline lookup yields CDR1 SGHVS and CDR2 FNYEAQ. CDR3 length: 13 residues. The CDR3 DNA follows: TGTGCCAGCAGCTTAGCACAACAAGAGACCCAGTACTTC. Its protein is CASSLAQQETQYF.

V gene TRBV6-1 combines with J gene TRBJ2-1, with TRBD2 matching 9 bases. This CDR3 has 15 residues. The germline gives CDR1 MNHNS, CDR2 SASEGT. After removal of 1 base from V and 2 bases from J, the junction contained 0 bases not matched to a gene. The CDR3 reads CASSEGGGAYNEQFF. The CDR3 nucleotides read TGTGCCAGCAGTGAAGGCGGGGGGGCCTACAATGAGCAGTTCTTC.

The chain recombines TRBV7-3 with TRBJ1-2; D is unresolved. The V and J ends lost 4 bases and 8 bases respectively, with 14 bases between them. The CDR3 sequence is 13 residues long. Germline V gene data show CDR1 as SGHTA and CDR2 as FQGTGA. The CDR3 sequence is CASSSRGGLGYTF. For the CDR3, the DNA is TGTGCCAGCAGCTCCCGTGGAGGGCTCGGCTACACCTTC.

V usage is TRBV19 and J usage is TRBJ2-1, with D possibly TRBD2 on 6 matching bases. V lost 9 bases to trimming and J lost 7 bases, with 25 bases between them. Germline CDR1 reads LNHDA; CDR2 reads SQIVND (reference sequence). The CDR3 consists of 16 residues. In DNA form, the CDR3 reads TGTGCCAGCCGCTTAGGCGGGGATCATATAGGGAATGAGCAGTTCTTC. Its protein is CASRLGGDHIGNEQFF.

The chain couples TRBV7-2 to TRBJ1-1; D is perhaps TRBD1 (5 bases). This CDR3 is built from 14 residues. CDR1 is SGHTA, CDR2 FQGNSA, per germline. The V gene lost 5 bases and the J gene lost 1 base, with 11 bases spanning the gap. CDR3 amino acids: CASSAGPRNTEAFF. The CDR3 coding sequence is TGTGCCAGCAGCGCGGGACCCAGGAACACTGAAGCTTTCTTT.

The chain has TRBV7-8 and TRBJ2-5; D is undetermined. Deletions cut 4 bases from V and 2 bases from J, with 11 bases between. CDR3 length equals 14 residues. Germline CDR1 and CDR2: SGHVS and FQNEAQ. CDR3 sequence reads: CASSWWLLQETQYF. CDR3 coding DNA: TGTGCCAGCAGCTGGTGGCTTCTTCAAGAGACCCAGTACTTC.

CDR3 amino acids: CASRTGKLGNQPQHF. DNA of the CDR3: TGTGCCAGCAGGACAGGGAAATTAGGCAATCAGCCCCAGCATTTT. The chain employs TRBV2 and TRBJ1-5; 7 positions agree with TRBD1. The germline gives CDR1 SNHLY, CDR2 FYNNEI. CDR3 length: 15 residues. Trimming at V came to 6 bases and at J to 2 bases, leaving 7 bases not matched to a gene.

V usage is TRBV3-1 (or the pseudogene TRBV3-2) and J usage is TRBJ1-1, with no clear D. Per germline, CDR1 LGHDT and CDR2 YNNKEL (reference sequence). The CDR3 loop spans 13 amino acids. The germline V and J ends were trimmed by 3 bases and 8 bases, with 13 bases remaining between them. CDR3 sequence: CASSQNGPPEAFF. The CDR3, as DNA: TGTGCCAGCAGCCAGAATGGGCCCCCCGAAGCTTTCTTT.

The rearrangement links TRBV28 to TRBJ2-3, with 11 bases aligning to TRBD1. CDR1 and CDR2 (germline): MDHEN, SYDVKM. The CDR3 covers 17 residues. The V segment lost 7 bases and the J segment 0 bases; nucleotides outside the gene matches: 9. CDR3 bases: TGTGCCAGCACACCGGGACAGGGGGGTACTAGCACAGATACGCAGTATTTT. Residues: CASTPGQGGTSTDTQYF.

The chain carries TRBV11-3 and TRBJ2-3, with a tentative D call TRBD2 (6 bases). The CDR3 totals 13 residues. Looked up from germline, CDR1 is SGHNT and CDR2 is YENEEA. With 8 bases removed from V and 10 bases from J, the gap between germline ends came to 19 bases. The DNA for the CDR3 is TGTGCCAGCGAGCCGGGACTCGCGCAGCCGCAGTATTTT. It yields the protein CASEPGLAQPQYF.

The chain employs TRBV6-1 and TRBJ1-6, with D tentatively TRBD1 (5 bases). The germline V gene has CDR1 MNHNS and CDR2 SASEGT. The CDR3 runs 17 residues. V lost 3 bases and J lost 7, with 19 bases in between. The DNA of the CDR3 is TGTGCCAGCAGTGACCCGGGAGGCACAGGAGTCAATTCACCCCTCCACTTT. Translating it yields CASSDPGGTGVNSPLHF.

This clone was seen a handful of times. The V gene is TRBV18, the J gene TRBJ2-2; D may be TRBD2 (7 bases). This CDR3 contains 16 residues. Germline values: CDR1 KGHSH, CDR2 LQKENI. The V gene lost 2 bases and the J gene lost 5 bases, with 15 bases spanning the gap. The CDR3, as DNA: TGTGCCAGCTCACCATACGCGGGGGCGCCTACCGGGGAGCTGTTTTTT. Translated: CASSPYAGAPTGELFF.

This clone has only one observation. The chain combines TRBV5-1 with TRBJ1-6, with 7 bases fitting TRBD1. This CDR3 is 16 amino acids long. Germline CDR1 SGHRS, CDR2 YFSETQ. V dropped 3 bases and J dropped 6; count of bases not matched to a gene: 9. CDR3 amino acids: CASSSSEGQRNSPLHF. The CDR3 bases are TGCGCCAGCAGCTCGTCGGAGGGACAGCGTAATTCACCCCTCCACTTT.